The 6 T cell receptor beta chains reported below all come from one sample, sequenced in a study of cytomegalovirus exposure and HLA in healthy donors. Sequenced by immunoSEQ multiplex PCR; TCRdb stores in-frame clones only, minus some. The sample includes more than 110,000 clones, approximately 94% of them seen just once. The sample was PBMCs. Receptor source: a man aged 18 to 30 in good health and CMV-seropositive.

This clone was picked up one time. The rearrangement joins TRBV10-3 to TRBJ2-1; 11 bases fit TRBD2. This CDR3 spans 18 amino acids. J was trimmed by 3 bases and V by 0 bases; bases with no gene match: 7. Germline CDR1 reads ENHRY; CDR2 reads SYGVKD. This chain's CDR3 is CAISESLAGGPFYNEQFF. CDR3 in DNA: TGTGCCATCAGTGAGTCTCTAGCGGGAGGCCCCTTCTACAATGAGCAGTTCTTC.

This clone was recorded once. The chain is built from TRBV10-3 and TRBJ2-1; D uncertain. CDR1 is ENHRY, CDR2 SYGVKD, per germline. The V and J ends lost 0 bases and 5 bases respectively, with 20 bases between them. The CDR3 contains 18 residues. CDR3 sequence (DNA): TGTGCCATCAGTGAGTCGATCGTAGTCACTCCCGTGAACAATGAGCAGTTCTTC. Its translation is CAISESIVVTPVNNEQFF.

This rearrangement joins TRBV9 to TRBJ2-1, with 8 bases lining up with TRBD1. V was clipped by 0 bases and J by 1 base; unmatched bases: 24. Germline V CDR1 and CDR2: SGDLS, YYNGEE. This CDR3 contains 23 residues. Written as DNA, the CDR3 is TGTGCCAGCAGCGTAGTTTCGGGATGGCAGGACAGGGTGAGTCTTAGTTCCTACAATGAGCAGTTCTTC. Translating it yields CASSVVSGWQDRVSLSSYNEQFF.

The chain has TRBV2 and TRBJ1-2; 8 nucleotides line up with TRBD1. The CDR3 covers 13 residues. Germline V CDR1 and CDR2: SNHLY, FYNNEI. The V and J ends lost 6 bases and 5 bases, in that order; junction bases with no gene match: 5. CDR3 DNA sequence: TGTGCCAGCAGCGCCGACAGGGGATATGGCTACACCTTC. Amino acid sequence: CASSADRGYGYTF.

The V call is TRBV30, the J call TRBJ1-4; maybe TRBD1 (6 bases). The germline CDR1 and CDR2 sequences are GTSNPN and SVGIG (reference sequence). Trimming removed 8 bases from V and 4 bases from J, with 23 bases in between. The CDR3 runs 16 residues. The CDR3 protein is CARTSGETSGNEKLFF. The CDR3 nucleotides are TGTGCCCGAACATCAGGGGAGACGTCAGGTAATGAAAAACTGTTTTTT.

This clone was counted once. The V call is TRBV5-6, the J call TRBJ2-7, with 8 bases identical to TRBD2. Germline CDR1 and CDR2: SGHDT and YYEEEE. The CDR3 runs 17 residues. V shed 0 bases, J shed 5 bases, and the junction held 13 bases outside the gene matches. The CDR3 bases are TGTGCCAGCAGCTTGGAGATCGGAGCGGGAGCCCCCAACGAGCAGTACTTC. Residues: CASSLEIGAGAPNEQYF.